These 21 T cell receptor beta chains were sequenced from one sample in a study of T cell responses to AZD1222 COVID-19 vaccine. Only in-frame clones appear in the TCRdb table, and some are missing; sequencing was by immunoSEQ multiplex PCR. The table records 150,000 or so clones, roughly 88% of them present only once. The source was peripheral blood, collected on day 0 of AZD1222 vaccination. These TCRs come from an adult in good health.

This clone was observed a handful of times. The V gene is TRBV5-1, the J gene TRBJ1-5, with 7 bases lining up with TRBD1. The CDR3 totals 14 residues. The J segment lost 7 bases and the V segment lost 0 bases, leaving 4 bases of the junction unmatched. Germline V lookup: CDR1 SGHRS, CDR2 YFSETQ. The CDR3 loop is CASSLEGAGQPQHF. DNA of the CDR3: TGCGCCAGCAGCTTGGAGGGGGCAGGACAGCCCCAGCATTTT.

The gene calls are TRBV3-1 (or the pseudogene TRBV3-2) and TRBJ2-5, with 11 bases that match TRBD2. CDR3 length: 16 amino acids. Trimming took 3 bases from V and 5 from J; bases not matched to a gene: 8. Germline-derived CDR1 and CDR2 are LGHDT and YNNKEL (reference sequence). DNA for the CDR3: TGTGCCAGCAGCCAGGGGTTAGCGGGGGGGCTCGAGACCCAGTACTTC. This encodes CASSQGLAGGLETQYF.

V gene TRBV5-1 combines with J gene TRBJ2-7; 9 bases fit TRBD1. The CDR3 covers 15 residues. The V and J ends lost 4 bases and 1 base, in that order; junction bases with no gene match: 6. Germline loops: CDR1 SGHRS, CDR2 YFSETQ. The CDR3 DNA is TGCGCCAGCAGCCCCCAGACAGGGGGGTCCTACGAGCAGTACTTC. This encodes CASSPQTGGSYEQYF.

The chain recombines TRBV5-8 with TRBJ2-5; D is perhaps TRBD1 (5 bases). CDR3 size: 14 residues. Trimming took off 5 bases at V and 3 bases at J, with 14 bases between the two ends. The germline V gene has CDR1 SGHTS and CDR2 YDEGEE. The DNA for the CDR3 is TGTGCCAGCAGTACGTACGAAGGGGAAGAGACCCAGTACTTC. This gives the protein CASSTYEGEETQYF.

This chain links TRBV18 with TRBJ2-7; 8 nucleotides line up with TRBD1. CDR1 KGHSH and CDR2 LQKENI come from the germline V gene. J gave up 2 bases and V 3 bases, and 3 bases lay outside the gene matches. The CDR3 has 14 residues. The CDR3 region has the DNA TGTGCCAGCTCACCCGGGACAGGACCCTACGAGCAGTACTTC. The encoded protein is CASSPGTGPYEQYF.

This clone was observed a few times. The V call is TRBV6-5, the J call TRBJ1-1; no firm D call. Germline V lookup: CDR1 MNHEY, CDR2 SVGAGI. CDR3 length: 11 residues. Between the trimmed V and J ends, which lost 11 bases and 3 bases, there was a span of 10 bases. The CDR3, as DNA: TGTGCCGCGGTGGCTTACACTGAAGCTTTCTTT. This translates into CAAVAYTEAFF.

J is TRBJ1-1 and V is TRBV5-4; D is unclear. Trimming took off 0 bases at V and 9 bases at J, with 12 bases between the two ends. CDR3 length equals 13 residues. CDR1 is SGHNT, CDR2 YYREEE, per germline (reference sequence). CDR3 loop: CASSLDGPRQAFF. The CDR3 region has the DNA TGTGCCAGCAGCTTGGATGGTCCTAGGCAAGCTTTCTTT. Filled out from reference TRBV5-4 and TRBJ1-1, the complete variable domain reads ETGVTQSPTHLIKTRGQQVTLRCSSQSGHNTVSWYQQALGQGPQFIFQYYREEENGRGNFPPRFSGLQFPNYSSELNVNALELDDSALYLCASSLDGPRQAFFGQGTRLTVV.

J is TRBJ2-2 and V is TRBV11-2; D may correspond to TRBD1 or TRBD2 (5 bases each). This CDR3 has 14 residues. Germline CDR1 is SGHAT and CDR2 is FQNNGV. The V end was cut by 4 bases, the J end by 6 bases, with 12 bases between. The CDR3 sequence is CASSSGVGAGELFF. DNA for the CDR3: TGTGCCAGCAGCTCTGGAGTGGGGGCCGGGGAGCTGTTTTTT.

This clone showed up just once. The J gene is TRBJ2-1, the V gene TRBV11-3, with D possibly TRBD1 on 5 matching bases. CDR3 length: 11 amino acids. Trimming shortened V by 5 bases and J by 9 bases, and 8 bases separated the two germline ends. CDR1 and CDR2 from the germline V gene are SGHNT and YENEEA. CDR3 bases: TGTGCCAGCAGCCAGGGCGGTGAGCAGTTCTTC. Translated, it gives CASSQGGEQFF.

The chain recombines TRBV14 with TRBJ1-1; no reliable D call. CDR3 length: 16 amino acids. Germline V gene sequence: CDR1 SGHDN, CDR2 FVKESK. Trimming pared 4 bases from V and 0 bases from J, leaving 15 bases between. Here the CDR3 DNA reads TGTGCCAGCAGCCCCCTTCTCTTGACAATGAACACTGAAGCTTTCTTT. Amino acid sequence: CASSPLLLTMNTEAFF.

This chain uses TRBV11-2 with TRBJ2-4; 14 bases fit TRBD2. V shed 1 base, J shed 6 bases, and the junction held 5 bases outside the gene matches. Germline CDR1 is SGHAT and CDR2 is FQNNGV. The CDR3 is 17 residues long. CDR3 DNA: TGTGCCAGCAGCTTAGTTTTCGGGACTAGCGGGGGAAACATTCAGTACTTC. Amino acid sequence: CASSLVFGTSGGNIQYF.

The rearrangement joins TRBV6-4 to TRBJ1-1, with a tentative D call TRBD1 (6 bases). Germline V gene sequence: CDR1 MRHNA, CDR2 SNTAGT. The V and J ends lost 4 bases and 4 bases respectively, with 13 bases between them. The CDR3 runs to 14 residues. The DNA for the CDR3 is TGTGCCAGCAGTGCCCAAGGAGGGGGCACTGAAGCTTTCTTT. Translated: CASSAQGGGTEAFF.

There are a few counts of this clone. The chain carries TRBV28 and TRBJ2-7, with D perhaps given as TRBD1 or TRBD2 (5 bases each). Per germline, CDR1 MDHEN and CDR2 SYDVKM. CDR3 size: 16 residues. V was shortened by 7 bases and J by 4 bases, with 23 bases between the two germline ends. DNA for the CDR3: TGTGCCAGCACCTTCGAGCGCCGGGACGCGCGGTACGAGCAGTACTTC. Translating gives CASTFERRDARYEQYF.

This chain joins TRBV5-1 and TRBJ1-6; D is ambiguous. CDR3 length equals 13 residues. Germline CDR1 reads SGHRS; CDR2 reads YFSETQ. The V gene lost 1 base and the J gene lost 13 bases, with 12 bases spanning the gap. The chain's CDR3 is CASSLNGEEPLHF. CDR3 bases: TGCGCCAGCAGCTTGAACGGGGAGGAGCCCCTCCACTTT.

The J gene is TRBJ2-2, the V gene TRBV7-6, with D possibly matching TRBD1 (6 bases). V shed 1 base and J shed 2 bases, with 8 bases lying between them. The CDR3 is made up of 15 amino acids. Germline CDR1 reads SGHVS; CDR2 reads FNYEAQ. The CDR3 protein is CASSLGTANTGELFF. In nucleotides, the CDR3 is TGTGCCAGCAGCTTAGGGACAGCTAACACCGGGGAGCTGTTTTTT.

The chain recombines TRBV30 with TRBJ2-3; 7 nucleotides line up with TRBD2. This CDR3 spans 14 amino acids. The V segment lost 5 bases and the J segment 6 bases; nucleotides outside the gene matches: 11. Germline V gene sequence: CDR1 GTSNPN, CDR2 SVGIG (reference sequence). The chain's CDR3 is CAWGRGGVGDTQYF. The CDR3 nucleotides are TGTGCCTGGGGGCGCGGGGGAGTCGGGGATACGCAGTATTTT.

The chain is built from TRBV5-4 and TRBJ1-4; no firm D call. CDR3 length: 15 residues. CDR1 and CDR2 (germline): SGHNT, YYREEE (reference sequence). The V gene lost 0 bases and the J gene lost 4 bases, with 10 bases spanning the gap. The CDR3 protein is CASSLAGSLNEKLFF. The CDR3 DNA reads as TGTGCCAGCAGCTTGGCCGGTAGCCTTAATGAAAAACTGTTTTTT.

The chain carries TRBV18 and TRBJ1-1; 8 positions agree with TRBD1. This CDR3 contains 16 residues. Germline lookup yields CDR1 KGHSH and CDR2 LQKENI. J gave up 4 bases and V 5 bases, and 12 bases lay outside the gene matches. The CDR3 DNA follows: TGTGCCAGCTCATCGGGGCCAGGGGGCTCGGGCACTGAAGCTTTCTTT. Its translation is CASSSGPGGSGTEAFF.

The rearrangement links TRBV11-3 to TRBJ1-6, with unresolved D. The CDR3 extends over 15 amino acids. Trimming left V 1 base short and J 6 bases short, with 10 bases between. Germline V gene data show CDR1 as SGHNT and CDR2 as YENEEA. CDR3 sequence (DNA): TGTGCCAGCAGCTTAGCTGACGGGAGTAATTCACCCCTCCACTTT. Translated, it gives CASSLADGSNSPLHF.

This rearrangement joins TRBV7-8 to TRBJ2-1; D gene unclear. This CDR3 spans 12 amino acids. Germline CDR1 and CDR2: SGHVS and FQNEAQ. V lost 5 bases and J lost 4, with 6 bases in between. CDR3 residues: CASSTRYNEQFF. For the CDR3, the DNA is TGTGCCAGCAGCACCCGTTACAATGAGCAGTTCTTC.

The chain links TRBV5-4 to TRBJ2-5, with 7 bases lining up with TRBD1. Germline values: CDR1 SGHNT, CDR2 YYREEE (reference sequence). The CDR3 loop spans 16 amino acids. With 4 bases clipped from V and 2 bases from J, the junction kept 11 bases outside the gene matches. The CDR3 spells CASSPRGRTLQETQYF. The CDR3, as DNA: TGTGCCAGCAGCCCTAGGGGGCGGACCCTGCAAGAGACCCAGTACTTC.